This TCR beta chain is from a study of cytomegalovirus exposure and HLA in healthy donors. As for the study in general: Out of 398 genotyped donors, approximately 84% belonged to the Caucasian-associated ancestry cluster. Study-wide findings and caveats: Associated with cytomegalovirus, according to the listing, were some 150 TCR beta chains. For TCR beta chains, V- and J-gene trimming was later linked to a missense DCLRE1C variant.

A remark on this clone: What it recognizes is unknown.

In germline, CDR1 is GTSNPN, CDR2 SVGIG (reference sequence). The CDR3 loop spans 13 amino acids. The V gene lost 5 bases and the J gene lost 1 base, with 11 bases spanning the gap. Use of 60 Vbeta and 13 Jbeta primers characterized the PCR. Assay used: immunoSEQ multiplex PCR; TCRdb lists only in-frame clones, some missing. This table holds 70,000 to 95,000 clones, roughly 74% found once. The TCR comes from a man aged 35-49 years in good health and CMV-seronegative. The sequenced material came from PBMCs. The J gene is TRBJ1-1, the V gene TRBV30; D ambiguous. The CDR3 sequence is CAWQISKNTEAFF. In nucleotides, the CDR3 is TGTGCCTGGCAAATAAGCAAGAACACTGAAGCTTTCTTT.